Sequencing of this TCR beta chain was carried out in a study of OX40 agonist ivuxolimab in advanced cancers. The table came from immunoSEQ multiplex PCR; TCRdb's copy has only in-frame clones and leaves some out. The sample holds approximately 70,000 clones, 88% seen once. The CDR3 runs 11 residues. Germline values: CDR1 SGHRS, CDR2 YFSETQ. With 5 bases removed from V and 9 bases from J, the gap between germline ends came to 12 bases. The chain has TRBV5-1 and TRBJ2-7; D call uncertain. The material sequenced was CD4+ or CD8+ T cells sorted from blood, taken in a trial of the OX40 agonist ivuxolimab. The sequence came from an adult with an advanced solid tumor such as melanoma, head and neck, liver or kidney cancer. The CDR3 DNA follows: TGCGCCAGCAGAGGTGAGATGGGGCAGTACTTC. Translating gives CASRGEMGQYF.